This T cell receptor beta chain was sequenced in a study of response to subunit inactivated influenza vaccine. Germline V gene sequence: CDR1 DFQATT, CDR2 SNEGSKA (reference sequence). The V and J ends lost 1 base and 2 bases respectively, with 14 bases between them. The CDR3 runs to 15 residues. The study, taken as a whole, reports: There was a suggestion from the authors that each seasonal influenza vaccination recruits few new T cells.

Via MiXCR, TCRdb re-called the RT-PCR reads, giving one row per CDR3 protein. The sample shows about 240,000 distinct CDR3 sequences, 12% of them seen only once. This clonotype occurred many times. The antigen remains undetermined. The origin of this receptor is a man aged 45-65 years who received an inactivated influenza vaccine. Sequences were derived from non-naive T cells sorted from PBMCs, sampled about 14 days before vaccination. The genes are TRBV20-1 and TRBJ1-2; tentatively, D is TRBD1 (5 bases). CDR3 loop: CSARVGGHRNYGYTF. The DNA of the CDR3 is TGCAGTGCTAGAGTGGGCGGACACCGAAACTATGGCTACACCTTC.